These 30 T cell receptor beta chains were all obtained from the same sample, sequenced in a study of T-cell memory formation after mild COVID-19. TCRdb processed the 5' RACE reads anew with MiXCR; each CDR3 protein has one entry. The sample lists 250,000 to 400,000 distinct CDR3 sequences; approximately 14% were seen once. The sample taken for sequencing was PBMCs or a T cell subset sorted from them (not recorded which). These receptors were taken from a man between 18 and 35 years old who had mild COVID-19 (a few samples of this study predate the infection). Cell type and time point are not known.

For the CDR3, the DNA is TGTGCCAGCAGCCCCCATCGGGATACGCAGTATTTT. Translation gives CASSPHRDTQYF. V gene TRBV7-2 combines with J gene TRBJ2-3; D not resolved. CDR1 and CDR2 (germline): SGHTA, FQGNSA. CDR3 length equals 12 residues. Between the trimmed V and J ends, which lost 5 bases and 6 bases, there was a span of 9 bases. The whole variable domain, filled in from reference TRBV7-2 and TRBJ2-3, reads GAGVSQSPSNKVTEKGKDVELRCDPISGHTALYWYRQSLGQGLEFLIYFQGNSAPDKSGLPSDRFSAERTGGSVSTLTIQRTQQEDSAVYLCASSPHRDTQYFGPGTRLTVL.

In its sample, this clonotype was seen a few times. In nucleotides, the CDR3 is TGTGCCAGCAGTTTTGGGCAGGGGAACAATCAGCCCCAGCATTTT. Translating it yields CASSFGQGNNQPQHF. V usage is TRBV12-3 or TRBV12-4 and J usage is TRBJ1-5, with a weak D call TRBD1 (6 bases). Trimming took 3 bases from V and 3 from J, leaving 12 bases between them. The length of the CDR3 is 15 residues.

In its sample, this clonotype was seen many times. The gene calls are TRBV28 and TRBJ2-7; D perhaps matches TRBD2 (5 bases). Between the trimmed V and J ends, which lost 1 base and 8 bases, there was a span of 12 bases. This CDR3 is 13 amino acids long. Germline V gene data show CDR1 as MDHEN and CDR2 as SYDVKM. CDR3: CASSLSDYPQQYV. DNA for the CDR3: TGTGCCAGCAGTTTATCCGACTACCCACAGCAGTACGTC.

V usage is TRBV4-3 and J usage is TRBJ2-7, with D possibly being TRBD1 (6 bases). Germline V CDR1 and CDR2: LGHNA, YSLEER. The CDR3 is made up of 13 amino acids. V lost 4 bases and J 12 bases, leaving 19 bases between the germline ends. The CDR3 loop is CASSRDVQGGMYF. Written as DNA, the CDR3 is TGCGCCAGCAGCCGCGACGTACAGGGCGGTATGTACTTC.

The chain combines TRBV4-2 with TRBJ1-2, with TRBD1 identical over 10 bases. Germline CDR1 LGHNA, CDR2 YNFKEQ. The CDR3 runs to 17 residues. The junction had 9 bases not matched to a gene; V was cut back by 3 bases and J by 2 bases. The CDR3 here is CASSHHQTGGANYGYTF. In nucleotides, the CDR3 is TGTGCCAGCAGCCATCACCAGACAGGGGGCGCCAACTATGGCTACACCTTC.

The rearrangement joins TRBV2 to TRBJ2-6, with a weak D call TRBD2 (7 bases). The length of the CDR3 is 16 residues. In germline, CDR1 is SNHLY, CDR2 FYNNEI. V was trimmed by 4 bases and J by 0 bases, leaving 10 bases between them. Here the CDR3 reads CASSGRGASGANVLTF. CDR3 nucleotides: TGTGCCAGCAGTGGACGGGGGGCCTCTGGGGCCAACGTCCTGACTTTC. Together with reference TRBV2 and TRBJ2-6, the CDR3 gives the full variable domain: EPEVTQTPSHQVTQMGQEVILRCVPISNHLYFYWYRQILGQKVEFLVSFYNNEISEKSEIFDDQFSVERPDGSNFTLKIRSTKLEDSAMYFCASSGRGASGANVLTFGAGSRLTVL.

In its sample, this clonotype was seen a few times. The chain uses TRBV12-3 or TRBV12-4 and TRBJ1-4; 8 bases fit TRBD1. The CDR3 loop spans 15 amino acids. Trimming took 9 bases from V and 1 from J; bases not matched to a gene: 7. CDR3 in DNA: TGTGCCAGTCAAGGACAGGGTGGAACTAATGAAAAACTGTTTTTT. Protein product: CASQGQGGTNEKLFF.

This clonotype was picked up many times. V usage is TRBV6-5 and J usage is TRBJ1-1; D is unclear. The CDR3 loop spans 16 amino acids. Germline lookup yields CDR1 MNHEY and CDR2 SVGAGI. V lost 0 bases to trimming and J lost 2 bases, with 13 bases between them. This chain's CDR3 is CASSYSKFGQNTEAFF. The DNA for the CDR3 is TGTGCCAGCAGTTACTCGAAGTTTGGCCAAAACACTGAAGCTTTCTTT.

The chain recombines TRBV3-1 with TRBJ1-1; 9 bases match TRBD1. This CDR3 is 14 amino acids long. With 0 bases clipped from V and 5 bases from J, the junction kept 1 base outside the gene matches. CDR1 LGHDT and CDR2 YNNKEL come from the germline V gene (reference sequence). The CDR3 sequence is CASSQEQGATEAFF. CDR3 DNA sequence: TGTGCCAGCAGCCAAGAACAGGGGGCAACTGAAGCTTTCTTT.

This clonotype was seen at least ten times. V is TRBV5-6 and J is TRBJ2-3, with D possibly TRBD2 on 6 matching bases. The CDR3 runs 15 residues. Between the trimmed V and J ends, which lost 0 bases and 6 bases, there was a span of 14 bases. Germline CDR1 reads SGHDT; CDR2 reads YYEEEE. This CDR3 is CASSLGSGRWDTQYF. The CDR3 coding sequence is TGTGCCAGCAGCTTGGGGTCAGGGAGGTGGGATACGCAGTATTTT. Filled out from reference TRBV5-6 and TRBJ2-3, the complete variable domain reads DAGVTQSPTHLIKTRGQQVTLRCSPKSGHDTVSWYQQALGQGPQFIFQYYEEEERQRGNFPDRFSGHQFPNYSSELNVNALLLGDSALYLCASSLGSGRWDTQYFGPGTRLTVL.

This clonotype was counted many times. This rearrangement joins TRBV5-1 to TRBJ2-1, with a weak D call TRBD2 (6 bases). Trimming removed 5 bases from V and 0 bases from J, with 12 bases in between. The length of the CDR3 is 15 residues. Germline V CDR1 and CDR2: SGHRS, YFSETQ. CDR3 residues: CASSPNSGSYNEQFF. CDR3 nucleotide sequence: TGCGCCAGCAGTCCTAATAGCGGCTCCTACAATGAGCAGTTCTTC.

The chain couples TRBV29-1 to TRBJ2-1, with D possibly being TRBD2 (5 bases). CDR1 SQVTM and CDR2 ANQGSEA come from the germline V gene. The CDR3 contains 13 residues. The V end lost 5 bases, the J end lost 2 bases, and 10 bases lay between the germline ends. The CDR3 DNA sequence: TGCAGCGTTTCGGGGTTCACCTACAATGAGCAGTTCTTC. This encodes CSVSGFTYNEQFF.

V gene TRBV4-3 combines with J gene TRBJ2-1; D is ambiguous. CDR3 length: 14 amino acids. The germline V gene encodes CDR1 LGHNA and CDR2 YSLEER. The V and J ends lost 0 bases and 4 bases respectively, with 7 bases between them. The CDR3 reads CASSQDTLYNEQFF. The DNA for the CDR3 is TGCGCCAGCAGCCAAGATACCCTATACAATGAGCAGTTCTTC.

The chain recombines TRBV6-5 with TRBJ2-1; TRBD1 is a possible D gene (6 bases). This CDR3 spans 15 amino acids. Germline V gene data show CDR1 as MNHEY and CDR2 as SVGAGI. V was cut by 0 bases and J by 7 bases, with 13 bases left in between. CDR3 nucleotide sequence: TGTGCCAGCAGTTACTCGGCAGGGGTGCAGAATGAGCAGTTCTTC. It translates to CASSYSAGVQNEQFF.

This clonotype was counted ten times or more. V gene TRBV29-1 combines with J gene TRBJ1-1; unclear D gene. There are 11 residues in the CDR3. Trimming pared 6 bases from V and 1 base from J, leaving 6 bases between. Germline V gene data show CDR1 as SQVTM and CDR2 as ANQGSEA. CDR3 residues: CSVDGNTEAFF. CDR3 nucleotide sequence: TGCAGCGTCGACGGGAACACTGAAGCTTTCTTT.

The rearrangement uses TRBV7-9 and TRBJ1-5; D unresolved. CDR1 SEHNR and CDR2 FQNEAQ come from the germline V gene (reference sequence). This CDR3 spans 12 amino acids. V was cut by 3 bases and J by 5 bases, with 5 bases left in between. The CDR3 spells CASSLFDQPQHF. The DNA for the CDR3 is TGTGCCAGCAGCTTGTTCGATCAGCCCCAGCATTTT.

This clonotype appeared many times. The CDR3 reads CASSLGRYEKLFF. The CDR3 DNA reads as TGCGCCAGCAGCCTCGGGCGGTATGAAAAACTGTTTTTT. The chain recombines TRBV4-1 with TRBJ1-4; unclear D gene. CDR1 is MGHRA and CDR2 is YSYEKL in the germline V gene. The CDR3 covers 13 residues. Trimming pared 4 bases from V and 6 bases from J, leaving 9 bases between.

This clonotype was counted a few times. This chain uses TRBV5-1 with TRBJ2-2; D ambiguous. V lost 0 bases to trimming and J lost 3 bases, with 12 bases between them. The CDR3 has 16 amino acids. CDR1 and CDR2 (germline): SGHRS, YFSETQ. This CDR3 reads CASSLDSGRYTGELFF. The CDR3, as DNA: TGCGCCAGCAGCTTGGACTCGGGCCGGTACACCGGGGAGCTGTTTTTT.

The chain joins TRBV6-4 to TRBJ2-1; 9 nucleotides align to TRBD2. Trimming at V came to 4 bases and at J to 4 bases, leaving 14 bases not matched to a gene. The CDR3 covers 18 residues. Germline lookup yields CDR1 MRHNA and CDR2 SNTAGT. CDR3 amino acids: CASSALPSSGGYYNEQFF. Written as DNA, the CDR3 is TGTGCCAGCAGTGCCCTCCCATCAAGCGGGGGGTATTACAATGAGCAGTTCTTC.

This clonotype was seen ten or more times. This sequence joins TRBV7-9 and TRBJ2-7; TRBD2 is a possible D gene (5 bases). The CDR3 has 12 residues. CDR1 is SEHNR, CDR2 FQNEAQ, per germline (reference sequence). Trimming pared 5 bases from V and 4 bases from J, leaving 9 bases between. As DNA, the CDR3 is TGTGCCAGCAGCCTCTCGGGGTACGAGCAGTACGTC. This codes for CASSLSGYEQYV.

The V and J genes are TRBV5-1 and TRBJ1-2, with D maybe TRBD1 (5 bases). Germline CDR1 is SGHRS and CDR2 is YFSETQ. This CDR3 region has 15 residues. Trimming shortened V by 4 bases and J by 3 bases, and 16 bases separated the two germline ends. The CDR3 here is CASSQKEGAYYGYTF. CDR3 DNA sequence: TGCGCCAGCAGCCAAAAAGAAGGGGCGTACTATGGCTACACCTTC.

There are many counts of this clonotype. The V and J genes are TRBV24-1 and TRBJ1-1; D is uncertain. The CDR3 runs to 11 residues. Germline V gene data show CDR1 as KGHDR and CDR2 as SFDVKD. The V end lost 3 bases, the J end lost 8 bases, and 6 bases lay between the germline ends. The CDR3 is CATSDGVEAFF. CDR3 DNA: TGTGCCACCAGTGATGGAGTGGAAGCTTTCTTT.

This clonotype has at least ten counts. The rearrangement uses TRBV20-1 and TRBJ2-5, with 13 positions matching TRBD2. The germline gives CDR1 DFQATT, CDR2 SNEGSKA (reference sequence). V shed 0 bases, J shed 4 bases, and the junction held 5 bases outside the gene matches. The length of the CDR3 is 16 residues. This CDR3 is CSARDWTSGGGETQYF. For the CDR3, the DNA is TGCAGTGCTAGAGATTGGACTAGCGGGGGAGGAGAGACCCAGTACTTC.

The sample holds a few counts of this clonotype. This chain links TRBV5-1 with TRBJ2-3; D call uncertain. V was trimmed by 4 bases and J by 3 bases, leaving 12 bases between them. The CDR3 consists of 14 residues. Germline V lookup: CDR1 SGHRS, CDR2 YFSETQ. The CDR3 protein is CASSGQSRTDTQYF. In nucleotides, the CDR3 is TGCGCCAGCAGCGGGCAATCACGGACAGATACGCAGTATTTT.

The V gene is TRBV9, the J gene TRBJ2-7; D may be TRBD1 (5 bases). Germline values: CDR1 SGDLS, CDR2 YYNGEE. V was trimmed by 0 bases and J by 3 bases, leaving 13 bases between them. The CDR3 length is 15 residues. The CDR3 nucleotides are TGTGCCAGCAGCGTAGGAAGTCAGGGCTTCTACGAGCAGTACTTC. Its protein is CASSVGSQGFYEQYF. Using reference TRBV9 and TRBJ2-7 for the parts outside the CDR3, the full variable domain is DSGVTQTPKHLITATGQRVTLRCSPRSGDLSVYWYQQSLDQGLQFLIQYYNGEERAKGNILERFSAQQFPDLHSELNLSSLELGDSALYFCASSVGSQGFYEQYFGPGTRLTVT.

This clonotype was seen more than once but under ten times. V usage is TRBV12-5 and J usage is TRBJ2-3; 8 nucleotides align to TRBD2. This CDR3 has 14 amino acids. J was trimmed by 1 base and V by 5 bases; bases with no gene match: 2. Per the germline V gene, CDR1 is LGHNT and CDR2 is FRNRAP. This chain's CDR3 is CASGPTSGTDTQYF. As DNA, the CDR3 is TGTGCTAGTGGTCCGACTAGCGGCACAGATACGCAGTATTTT. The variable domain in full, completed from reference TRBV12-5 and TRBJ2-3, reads DARVTQTPRHKVTEMGQEVTMRCQPILGHNTVFWYRQTMMQGLELLAYFRNRAPLDDSGMPKDRFSAEMPDATLATLKIQPSEPRDSAVYFCASGPTSGTDTQYFGPGTRLTVL.

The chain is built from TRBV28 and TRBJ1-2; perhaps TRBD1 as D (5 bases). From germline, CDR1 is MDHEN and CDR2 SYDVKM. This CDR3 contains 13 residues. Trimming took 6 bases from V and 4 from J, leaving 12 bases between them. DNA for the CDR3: TGTGCCAGCAGCGCCGGGACGGTCTATGGCTACACCTTC. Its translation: CASSAGTVYGYTF.

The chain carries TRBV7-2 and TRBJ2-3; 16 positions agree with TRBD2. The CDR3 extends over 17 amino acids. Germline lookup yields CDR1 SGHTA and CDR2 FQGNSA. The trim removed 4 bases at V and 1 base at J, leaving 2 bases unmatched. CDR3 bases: TGTGCCAGCAGCTGGGGGACTAGCGGGGGGGGCACAGATACGCAGTATTTT. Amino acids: CASSWGTSGGGTDTQYF.

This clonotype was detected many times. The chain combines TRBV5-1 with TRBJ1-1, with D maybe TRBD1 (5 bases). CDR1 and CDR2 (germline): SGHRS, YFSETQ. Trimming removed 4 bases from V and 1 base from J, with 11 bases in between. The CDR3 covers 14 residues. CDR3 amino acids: CASSSGTANTEAFF. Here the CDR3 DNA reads TGCGCCAGCAGCAGCGGGACGGCGAACACTGAAGCTTTCTTT.

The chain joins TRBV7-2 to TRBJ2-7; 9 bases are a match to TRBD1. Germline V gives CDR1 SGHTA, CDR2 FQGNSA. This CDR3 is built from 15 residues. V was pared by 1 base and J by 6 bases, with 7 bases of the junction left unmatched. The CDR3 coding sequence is TGTGCCAGCAGCTTAGGGGGGACAGGGCATCGCGAGCAGTACTTC. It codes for CASSLGGTGHREQYF.